This T cell receptor (beta chain) was retrieved from a study of long-term antiretroviral therapy in people with HIV. Study-wide context: Collection dates of the earliest samples fall about a decade before the 2015 immediate-ART recommendation.

Study-wide points: Diversity remained lower than transplant donor controls, even though it increased after ART.

At minimum, one pre-ART and two post-ART PBMC samples were obtained from each donor. With survey level as its setting, the immunoSEQ assay was v3.0. Repertoires were generated with immunoSEQ multiplex PCR, while TCRdb's copy carries only in-frame clones and drops some. The sample lists about 30,000 clones; more than 80% were seen once. Germline V gene lookup returns CDR1 LNHDA and CDR2 SQIVND (reference sequence). The CDR3 spans 17 residues. With 0 bases clipped from V and 0 bases from J, the junction kept 4 bases outside the gene matches. With regard to this clone: Its antigen is still unknown.

The V and J genes are TRBV19 and TRBJ2-1, with TRBD2 identical over 8 bases. The input for sequencing was unsorted PBMCs, taken about 5.2 years after starting antiretroviral therapy. The TCR comes from a woman in her thirties or forties with HIV. CDR3 DNA sequence: TGTGCCAGTAGTATAGATTCTAGCGGGCCCTCCTACAATGAGCAGTTCTTC. Translation: CASSIDSSGPSYNEQFF.